The clone carrying this T cell receptor beta chain came up once. What it binds is unknown. The source of the sample is a study of lymphopenia after photon versus proton radiotherapy. Points from the study as a whole: Proton therapy kept repertoires fairly stable, unlike photons, which gained effector/memory cells. Post-nadir diversity loss with photons came from oligoclonal expansion, particularly CD8+ Temra cells. Authors raise, but do not show, better survival with proton therapy. A bigger post-nadir fall in TCR diversity correlated inversely with survival time in deceased patients.

Clones were read by immunoSEQ multiplex PCR, and TCRdb kept only the in-frame ones, dropping some. The sample includes 75,000 to 95,000 clones, about 83% seen only once; the top ten take about 1.3%. This receptor was obtained from a man aged 55 to 69 with pancreatic cancer. The material sequenced was peripheral blood, taken from a patient treated with proton-based radiotherapy.

As DNA, the CDR3 is TGTGCCAGCAGTGAAGGTAGCGGTATCTATGGCTACACCTTC. Translation gives CASSEGSGIYGYTF. This chain uses TRBV6-1 with TRBJ1-2; unclear D gene. Trimming removed 1 base at V and 4 bases at J, with 10 bases between. CDR1 and CDR2 from the germline V gene are MNHNS and SASEGT. The CDR3 runs 14 residues.